The 12 T cell receptor beta chains below were found in one sample sequenced in a study of blood T cell repertoires in COVID-19. Using immunoSEQ multiplex PCR, the repertoire was profiled, and TCRdb retains in-frame clones only, with some absent. The profile shows roughly 100,000 clones, around 90% of them singletons. Sequencing used peripheral blood. These receptors were taken from a woman aged 45-59 years in a cohort sampled during active COVID-19.

This clone came up once. The chain carries TRBV2 and TRBJ2-1; 8 bases map to TRBD1. Germline CDR1 SNHLY, CDR2 FYNNEI. The ends lost 6 bases at V and 4 bases at J; junction bases unmatched: 8. This CDR3 is built from 15 residues. The CDR3 DNA reads as TGTGCCAGCAGGGCGAGGACAGGGATATACAATGAGCAGTTCTTC. Its protein product is CASRARTGIYNEQFF. Complete variable domain (other parts from reference TRBV2 and TRBJ2-1): EPEVTQTPSHQVTQMGQEVILRCVPISNHLYFYWYRQILGQKVEFLVSFYNNEISEKSEIFDDQFSVERPDGSNFTLKIRSTKLEDSAMYFCASRARTGIYNEQFFGPGTRLTVL.

The chain joins TRBV2 to TRBJ2-5; TRBD1 agrees at 11 bases. The germline V gene has CDR1 SNHLY and CDR2 FYNNEI. The V and J ends lost 2 bases and 11 bases, in that order; junction bases with no gene match: 4. The CDR3 extends over 13 amino acids. CDR3 residues: CASSEPGQGVQYF. The CDR3 region has the DNA TGTGCCAGCAGTGAACCGGGACAGGGGGTTCAGTACTTC. Drawing the rest from reference TRBV2 and TRBJ2-5, the complete variable domain is EPEVTQTPSHQVTQMGQEVILRCVPISNHLYFYWYRQILGQKVEFLVSFYNNEISEKSEIFDDQFSVERPDGSNFTLKIRSTKLEDSAMYFCASSEPGQGVQYFGPGTRLLVL.

The rearrangement links TRBV18 to TRBJ1-4, with 7 bases that match TRBD1. V shed 3 bases and J 5 bases; nucleotides not matched to a gene: 6. Germline loops: CDR1 KGHSH, CDR2 LQKENI. The CDR3 totals 15 residues. For the CDR3, the DNA is TGTGCCAGCTCACCCCGACAGGGATCCAATGAAAAACTGTTTTTT. Residues: CASSPRQGSNEKLFF.

The chain has TRBV10-2 and TRBJ1-6, with no clear D. Trimming removed 4 bases at V and 10 bases at J, with 11 bases between. Germline values: CDR1 WSHSY, CDR2 SAAADI. This CDR3 is 13 amino acids long. The chain's CDR3 is CASSVEGASPLHF. CDR3 in DNA: TGCGCCAGCAGTGTAGAGGGCGCCTCACCCCTCCACTTT.

The chain carries TRBV3-1 (or the pseudogene TRBV3-2) and TRBJ2-3, with TRBD2 matching over 15 bases. The CDR3 is 17 residues long. Germline CDR1 is LGHDT and CDR2 is YNNKEL (reference sequence). Losses at the gene ends were 6 bases for V and 0 bases for J; bases not matched to a gene: 4. The CDR3 DNA reads as TGTGCCAGCAGAGGACTAGCGGGGGGGGCTAGCACAGATACGCAGTATTTT. This codes for CASRGLAGGASTDTQYF.

The V and J genes are TRBV3-1 (or the pseudogene TRBV3-2) and TRBJ2-5, with 15 bases identical to TRBD2. The ends lost 0 bases at V and 2 bases at J; junction bases unmatched: 4. The CDR3 is 18 residues long. In germline, CDR1 is LGHDT, CDR2 YNNKEL (reference sequence). The CDR3 sequence: CASSQERTSGGVQETQYF. The CDR3 DNA follows: TGTGCCAGCAGCCAAGAAAGGACTAGCGGGGGGGTTCAAGAGACCCAGTACTTC.

This chain uses TRBV5-1 with TRBJ1-2; D is perhaps TRBD1 (6 bases). The CDR3 consists of 13 residues. Trimming stripped 4 bases from V and 6 bases from J, with 13 bases between. CDR1 is SGHRS and CDR2 is YFSETQ in the germline V gene. CDR3 nucleotides: TGCGCCAGCAGCCTAGGACAGTGGGATGGCTACACCTTC. Residues: CASSLGQWDGYTF.

This clone was recorded once. V and J are TRBV7-9 and TRBJ2-2; TRBD2 aligns across 8 bases. V was clipped by 5 bases and J by 5 bases; unmatched bases: 10. The germline V gene encodes CDR1 SEHNR and CDR2 FQNEAQ (reference sequence). This CDR3 spans 16 amino acids. In DNA form, the CDR3 reads TGTGCCAGCAGCCGGGCACTAGCGGACCCAACCGGGGAGCTGTTTTTT. Protein sequence: CASSRALADPTGELFF.

This chain joins TRBV10-3 and TRBJ1-1, with TRBD1 as a possible D gene (6 bases). Trimming pared 4 bases from V and 3 bases from J, leaving 18 bases between. This CDR3 region has 16 residues. Germline values: CDR1 ENHRY, CDR2 SYGVKD. The CDR3 is CAISVEQGLGDTEAFF. The CDR3 nucleotides read TGTGCCATCAGTGTCGAACAGGGCCTGGGGGACACTGAAGCTTTCTTT.

The chain links TRBV5-1 to TRBJ2-2; 11 nucleotides match TRBD2. V was pared by 1 base and J by 2 bases, with 10 bases of the junction left unmatched. Germline lookup yields CDR1 SGHRS and CDR2 YFSETQ. The CDR3 has 19 amino acids. CDR3 DNA: TGCGCCAGCAGCTTGACTGCACTAGCGGGGGACAGAAACACCGGGGAGCTGTTTTTT. The encoded protein is CASSLTALAGDRNTGELFF.

This clone was detected a few times. The chain links TRBV5-8 to TRBJ2-2; weak D call: TRBD1 (5 bases). The length of the CDR3 is 15 residues. Germline V gives CDR1 SGHTS, CDR2 YDEGEE. V shed 7 bases and J shed 6 bases, with 19 bases lying between them. The CDR3 sequence is CASLIGARRPGELFF. The CDR3, as DNA: TGTGCCAGCCTCATAGGGGCTCGGCGGCCCGGGGAGCTGTTTTTT.

The V and J genes are TRBV5-1 and TRBJ1-5; possible D gene TRBD1, 6 bases. The V and J ends lost 6 bases and 1 base respectively, with 14 bases between them. The germline V gene encodes CDR1 SGHRS and CDR2 YFSETQ. This CDR3 spans 15 amino acids. CDR3: CASKTDSRSNQPQHF. The CDR3 nucleotides read TGCGCCAGCAAAACGGACAGCCGGAGCAATCAGCCCCAGCATTTT.